Listed below are T cell receptor beta chains from one sample, sequenced in a study of molecular identifiers for immune sequencing clone quantification. Each CDR3 protein is one row after TCRdb ran MiXCR on the PCR reads. The data hold 62,000 or so distinct CDR3 sequences, with around 18% observed a single time. The sample taken for sequencing was naive CD8+ T cells from blood, with Jurkat cell RNA spiked in. The receptors were gathered from a human donor in good health. Some libraries in this study had Jurkat cell RNA spiked in. Both conserved end residues are part of each CDR3. D genes are given only for firm matches. Rows give clone size only sometimes, using once, few, many, or a class for an expanded clone.

TRBD2 | TRBJ2-1 | many | TRBV27 | CASSPGLANEQFF | TGTGCCAGCAGTCCGGGACTAGCCAATGAGCAGTTCTTC
NA | TRBJ1-1 | many | TRBV28 | CASSLGGARTEAFF | TGTGCCAGCAGTTTAGGGGGGGCACGCACTGAAGCTTTCTTT
TRBD1 | TRBJ1-2 | NA | TRBV6-2/TRBV6-3 | CASSYSRDRRDDGYTF | TGTGCCAGCAGTTACTCCCGGGACAGGCGGGATGATGGCTACACCTTC
NA | TRBJ2-7 | NA | TRBV27 | CASRVGNSYEQYF | TGTGCCAGCAGGGTTGGAAATTCCTACGAGCAGTACTTC
NA | TRBJ2-5 | many | TRBV5-4 | CASSLVPYWGTQETQYF | TGTGCCAGCAGCTTGGTGCCGTATTGGGGAACTCAAGAGACCCAGTACTTC
TRBD1 | TRBJ1-1 | NA | TRBV19 | CASGWTGNTEASF | TGTGCCAGTGGATGGACAGGGAACACTGAAGCTTCCTTT
NA | TRBJ2-2 | NA | TRBV19 | CASSIVGGTGELFF | TGTGCCAGTAGTATAGTTGGAGGCACCGGGGAGCTGTTTTTT
TRBD1 | TRBJ1-1 | NA | TRBV30 | CAWSVGQGNEAFF | TGTGCCTGGAGTGTGGGACAGGGCAATGAAGCTTTCTTT
NA | TRBJ2-3 | medium-sized | TRBV23-1 | CASSPPGAGASTDTQYF | TGCGCCAGCAGTCCCCCGGGAGCGGGTGCCTCCACAGATACGCAGTATTTT
NA | TRBJ2-5 | many | TRBV15 | CATSSLRTQETQYF | TGTGCCACCAGCAGCCTTAGGACCCAAGAGACCCAGTACTTC
NA | TRBJ1-5 | many | TRBV12-3/TRBV12-4 | CASSFWGPSHELYSNQPQHF | TGTGCCAGCAGTTTTTGGGGACCCTCACACGAATTATATAGCAATCAGCCCCAGCATTTT
NA | TRBJ1-5 | many | TRBV27 | CASSSPGRPQHF | TGTGCCAGCAGTTCCCCCGGTAGGCCCCAGCATTTT
NA | TRBJ1-1 | many | TRBV29-1 | CSVRVGTEAFF | TGCAGCGTGAGGGTCGGCACTGAAGCTTTCTTT
NA | TRBJ2-3 | once | TRBV12-3/TRBV12-4 | CASSFPRDESADTQYF | TGTGCCAGCAGTTTCCCCCGGGACGAAAGCGCAGATACGCAGTATTTT
TRBD2 | TRBJ2-7 | many | TRBV6-6 | CASSPHLMTAGASYEQYF | TGTGCCAGCAGCCCCCACTTGATGACAGCGGGAGCCTCCTACGAGCAGTACTTC
NA | TRBJ2-5 | many | TRBV6-1 | CASSEPGIGETQYF | TGTGCCAGCAGTGAACCGGGGATCGGGGAGACCCAGTACTTC
NA | TRBJ2-1 | NA | TRBV7-6 | CASSLAGSVTYDEQFF | TGTGCCAGCAGTTTAGCTGGCAGCGTCACCTACGATGAGCAGTTCTTC
NA | TRBJ2-7 | many | TRBV28 | CASSLAAYEQYF | TGTGCCAGCAGTTTAGCGGCCTACGAGCAGTACTTC
NA | TRBJ1-1 | few | TRBV29-1 | CSPTWGAEAFF | TGCAGCCCTACTTGGGGGGCTGAAGCTTTCTTT
TRBD2 | TRBJ2-5 | many | TRBV4-1 | CASSQDGFAGGQETQYF | TGCGCCAGCAGCCAAGACGGGTTTGCGGGAGGTCAAGAGACCCAGTACTTC
NA | TRBJ1-5 | many | TRBV5-4 | CASSLEEQGNQPQHF | TGTGCCAGCAGCTTGGAGGAGCAAGGCAATCAGCCCCAGCATTTT
TRBD2 | TRBJ2-7 | many | TRBV20-1 | CSARDLAGGYEQYF | TGCAGTGCTAGAGATCTAGCGGGAGGTTACGAGCAGTACTTC
TRBD2 | TRBJ2-3 | many | TRBV27 | CASSPGLAGDMGTDTQYF | TGTGCCAGCAGTCCAGGACTAGCGGGAGACATGGGCACAGATACGCAGTATTTT
NA | TRBJ1-3 | many | TRBV3-1 | CASSQGELGNTIYF | TGTGCCAGCAGCCAAGGAGAACTTGGAAACACCATATATTTT
NA | TRBJ2-5 | many | TRBV6-5 | CASSYNRYQETQYF | TGTGCCAGCAGTTACAACCGGTACCAAGAGACCCAGTACTTC
NA | TRBJ2-1 | many | TRBV18 | CASSPQTESNEQFF | TGTGCCAGCTCACCGCAGACAGAGAGCAATGAGCAGTTCTTC
NA | TRBJ2-1 | once | TRBV6-2/TRBV6-3 | CASQRGGTVPNEQFF | TGTGCCAGCCAGAGGGGGGGGACAGTACCAAATGAGCAGTTCTTC
NA | TRBJ2-5 | many | TRBV9 | CASSVATGYQETQYF | TGTGCCAGCAGCGTAGCTACAGGGTACCAAGAGACCCAGTACTTC
NA | TRBJ1-2 | NA | TRBV13 | CASSEGHNYGYTF | TGTGCCAGCAGCGAGGGACATAACTATGGCTACACCTTC
NA | TRBJ2-1 | many | TRBV19 | CASSILGEQFF | TGTGCCAGTAGTATTCTCGGTGAGCAGTTCTTC
NA | TRBJ2-2 | many | TRBV29-1 | CSASSEDTGELFF | TGCAGCGCTTCTAGCGAGGACACCGGGGAGCTGTTTTTT
TRBD2 | TRBJ2-7 | many | TRBV11-2 | CASSLVASGATYEQYF | TGTGCCAGCAGCTTAGTGGCTAGCGGGGCGACCTACGAGCAGTACTTC
TRBD2 | TRBJ2-5 | many | TRBV29-1 | CSVDGLVPPLETQYF | TGCAGCGTTGACGGACTAGTTCCTCCATTGGAGACCCAGTACTTC
NA | TRBJ2-7 | many | TRBV6-2/TRBV6-3 | CASSRRLAQDEQYF | TGTGCCAGCAGTCGAAGGCTGGCCCAGGACGAGCAGTACTTC
NA | TRBJ2-7 | many | TRBV4-1 | CASSQVEDRDEQYF | TGCGCCAGCAGCCAAGTAGAGGATCGGGACGAGCAGTACTTC
NA | TRBJ2-7 | NA | TRBV20-1 | CSARAPPVEQYF | TGCAGTGCTAGAGCCCCACCAGTCGAGCAGTACTTC
NA | TRBJ2-5 | NA | TRBV30 | CAWGWGIQETQYF | TGTGCCTGGGGGTGGGGTATCCAAGAGACCCAGTACTTC
NA | TRBJ1-2 | many | TRBV4-1 | CASSQEGGYGYTF | TGCGCCAGCAGCCAAGAAGGGGGCTATGGCTACACCTTC
NA | TRBJ2-7 | many | TRBV6-5 | CASSFSGTYEQYF | TGTGCCAGCAGTTTCAGCGGCACCTACGAGCAGTACTTC
TRBD2 | TRBJ2-1 | NA | TRBV12-3/TRBV12-4 | CTSRWTSGNNEQFF | TGTACCAGCAGATGGACTAGCGGGAACAATGAGCAGTTCTTC
NA | TRBJ1-2 | many | TRBV15 | CATSRDTAIYGYTF | TGTGCCACCAGCAGAGATACAGCTATCTATGGCTACACCTTC
TRBD1 | TRBJ2-7 | many | TRBV5-1 | CASSLAGGSYEQYF | TGCGCCAGCAGCTTGGCAGGGGGCTCCTACGAGCAGTACTTC
NA | TRBJ2-3 | many | TRBV20-1 | CSARDHLGRADTQYF | TGCAGTGCTAGAGATCATTTGGGAAGAGCAGATACGCAGTATTTT
TRBD2 | TRBJ2-5 | many | TRBV6-5 | CASSYGGLAGGDETQYF | TGTGCCAGCAGTTACGGGGGGCTAGCGGGAGGTGATGAGACCCAGTACTTC
TRBD2 | TRBJ2-2 | many | TRBV27 | CASSVAGYTGELFF | TGTGCCAGCAGTGTAGCGGGGTACACCGGGGAGCTGTTTTTT
NA | TRBJ2-7 | many | TRBV2 | CASSEGLGYEQYF | TGTGCCAGCAGTGAGGGCCTCGGCTACGAGCAGTACTTC
TRBD2 | TRBJ2-3 | medium-sized | TRBV29-1 | CSVEDLLAGETDTQYF | TGCAGCGTTGAAGATTTGTTAGCGGGAGAGACAGATACGCAGTATTTT
NA | TRBJ1-1 | many | TRBV4-2 | CASSLPMTGDSTEAFF | TGTGCCAGCAGCCTTCCTATGACGGGGGATAGTACTGAAGCTTTCTTT
TRBD1 | TRBJ2-7 | NA | TRBV30 | CAWGATGGGEQYF | TGTGCCTGGGGCGCAACAGGGGGTGGCGAGCAGTACTTC
TRBD2 | TRBJ2-7 | few | TRBV20-1 | CSARENGDYYEQYF | TGCAGTGCTAGAGAGAACGGGGACTACTACGAGCAGTACTTC
TRBD2 | TRBJ2-3 | many | TRBV7-2 | CASSWTSGGLTDTQYF | TGTGCCAGCAGTTGGACTAGCGGGGGACTCACAGATACGCAGTATTTT
TRBD2 | TRBJ2-1 | NA | TRBV9 | CASSVAGGPEQFF | TGTGCCAGCAGCGTAGCGGGAGGCCCCGAGCAGTTCTTC
NA | TRBJ2-1 | many | TRBV19 | CASGGPTEQFF | TGTGCCAGTGGAGGACCCACCGAGCAGTTCTTC
NA | TRBJ2-7 | NA | TRBV6-2/TRBV6-3 | CASSSWGGSCEQYF | TGTGCCAGCAGCTCGTGGGGAGGCTCCTGCGAGCAGTACTTC
TRBD2 | TRBJ2-3 | many | TRBV10-2 | CASSGLAGQTSTDTQYF | TGCGCCAGCAGTGGGCTAGCGGGACAGACTAGCACAGATACGCAGTATTTT
NA | TRBJ2-1 | many | TRBV20-1 | CSATPGGLVQFF | TGCAGTGCTACCCCCGGGGGATTGGTGCAGTTCTTC